The following is a TCR beta chain sequence with its context. What it recognizes is unknown. This sample was included in a study of cytomegalovirus exposure and HLA in healthy donors. Across the study: T cells numbering about 200 million yielded 100 million to 120 million unique TCR beta sequences in an earlier analysis. The study, taken as a whole, reports: The majority of CMV-associated TCR beta chains were reported as apparently HLA-restricted in a later analysis. TCR beta chain V- and J-gene trimming was linked, in a later analysis, to a missense variant in DCLRE1C.

Germline V gene lookup returns CDR1 MNHNS and CDR2 SASEGT. V lost 0 bases to trimming and J lost 0 bases, with 8 bases between them. The CDR3 extends over 15 amino acids. PCR was performed using 60 Vbeta and 13 Jbeta primers. TCRdb's table, derived via immunoSEQ multiplex PCR, lists solely in-frame clones and lacks some. This sample yields 150,000 to 200,000 clones, of which 80% are seen a single time; around 1.4% belongs to the top ten. The V call is TRBV6-1, the J call TRBJ1-2; D unresolved. The clonotype was recovered from a girl aged 10-17 years in good health and CMV-seropositive. The sequenced sample was PBMCs. The DNA of the CDR3 is TGTGCCAGCAGTGAAGCCTCGACAACTAACTATGGCTACACCTTC. Its translation: CASSEASTTNYGYTF.